A single sample is the source of the 20 T cell receptor beta chains below, sequenced in a study of cytomegalovirus exposure and HLA in healthy donors (dated by TCRdb to 2015 to 2018). The method behind the library was the immunoSEQ multiplex PCR assay. For the multiplex PCR, a mixture combining 60 forward primers for TCR Vbeta segments and 13 reverse primers for TCR Jbeta segments was used. TCRdb took this table from immuneACCESS and kept in-frame rearrangements with V and J called. Such tables lack part of the clones; where checked against another copy, unresolved V genes explain under half of the gap, and the rest is unexplained. The sample yields approximately 150,000 clones; 88% were counted once. Of the sample, roughly 0.5% is held by the ten largest clones. What was sequenced was PBMCs. The source is a woman aged 40 to 50 in good health and CMV-seronegative.

CDR3 residues: CASSPTSQYEQYF. The DNA of the CDR3 is TGTGCCAGCAGCCCAACCTCTCAGTACGAGCAGTACTTC. The chain recombines TRBV7-9 with TRBJ2-7, with D hard to call. Per germline, CDR1 SEHNR and CDR2 FQNEAQ (reference sequence). The CDR3 runs to 13 residues. V lost 5 bases, J lost 4 bases, and 12 bases lay in between. Variable domain in full (rest from reference TRBV7-9 and TRBJ2-7): DTGVSQNPRHKITKRGQNVTFRCDPISEHNRLYWYRQTLGQGPEFLTYFQNEAQLEKSRLLSDRFSAERPKGSFSTLEIQRTEQGDSAMYLCASSPTSQYEQYFGPGTRLTVT.

This clone was picked up one time. The chain has TRBV5-1 and TRBJ2-3; 13 bases match TRBD2. The length of the CDR3 is 17 residues. Germline V gives CDR1 SGHRS, CDR2 YFSETQ. After removal of 0 bases from V and 2 bases from J, the junction contained 3 bases not matched to a gene. The CDR3 coding sequence is TGCGCCAGCAGCTTGGGACTAGCGGGAGGATCCACAGATACGCAGTATTTT. This encodes CASSLGLAGGSTDTQYF.

J is TRBJ1-2 and V is TRBV28; 8 bases are shared with TRBD1. Germline lookup yields CDR1 MDHEN and CDR2 SYDVKM. The CDR3 sequence is 14 residues long. The V and J ends lost 6 bases and 2 bases, in that order; junction bases with no gene match: 5. CDR3 bases: TGTGCCAGCAGCCTCTGGGACAGGAACTATGGCTACACCTTC. Amino acid sequence: CASSLWDRNYGYTF.

The rearrangement links TRBV7-2 to TRBJ2-5, with a tentative D call TRBD1 (5 bases). Trimming pared 0 bases from V and 5 bases from J, leaving 13 bases between. Germline values: CDR1 SGHTA, CDR2 FQGNSA. This CDR3 comprises 15 residues. The CDR3 here is CASSLAPRVKETQYF. CDR3 in DNA: TGTGCCAGCAGCTTAGCGCCCAGGGTTAAGGAGACCCAGTACTTC.

This chain joins TRBV11-3 and TRBJ2-7; 9 bases agree with TRBD2. The CDR3 has 18 residues. Trimming at V came to 5 bases and at J to 6 bases, leaving 20 bases not matched to a gene. The germline CDR1 and CDR2 sequences are SGHNT and YENEEA. CDR3 region: CASSPPRGSGRTFGEQYF. DNA of the CDR3: TGTGCCAGCAGCCCCCCTCGGGGTAGCGGGAGAACCTTCGGCGAGCAGTACTTC.

The chain couples TRBV5-1 to TRBJ1-1, with D possibly matching TRBD1 (6 bases). The V and J ends lost 4 bases and 6 bases respectively, with 16 bases between them. The length of the CDR3 is 14 residues. CDR1 SGHRS and CDR2 YFSETQ come from the germline V gene. The CDR3 DNA reads as TGCGCCAGCAGCCCGGTGGGAGGGGGGTCTGAAGCTTTCTTT. This encodes CASSPVGGGSEAFF.

The rearrangement links TRBV5-1 to TRBJ2-3, with TRBD1 matching over 7 bases. From germline, CDR1 is SGHRS and CDR2 YFSETQ. V dropped 4 bases and J dropped 4; count of bases not matched to a gene: 9. The CDR3 runs 15 residues. The CDR3 loop reads CASSRGQLVSDTQYF. CDR3 nucleotides: TGCGCCAGCAGCAGGGGACAGTTGGTTTCAGATACGCAGTATTTT.

The J gene is TRBJ1-5, the V gene TRBV30; D unresolved. Germline lookup yields CDR1 GTSNPN and CDR2 SVGIG (reference sequence). Trimming took off 0 bases at V and 2 bases at J, with 11 bases between the two ends. The CDR3 runs to 15 residues. This CDR3 is CAWSVRGLGNQPQHF. As DNA, the CDR3 is TGTGCCTGGAGTGTACGAGGGCTCGGCAATCAGCCCCAGCATTTT.

The rearrangement links TRBV2 to TRBJ1-5; no firm D call. Germline CDR1 and CDR2: SNHLY and FYNNEI. This CDR3 contains 15 residues. V was pared by 5 bases and J by 4 bases, with 15 bases between. Here the CDR3 reads CASSPGGGRNQPQHF. CDR3 sequence (DNA): TGTGCCAGCAGTCCAGGTGGAGGACGGAATCAGCCCCAGCATTTT.

The rearrangement uses TRBV29-1 and TRBJ2-5, with 7 bases identical to TRBD2. The germline CDR1 and CDR2 sequences are SQVTM and ANQGSEA. The CDR3 length is 14 residues. Germline trimming cut 6 bases from V and 1 base from J; bases unmatched to any gene: 8. CDR3 protein: CSVIPSGRQETQYF. CDR3 DNA sequence: TGCAGCGTAATTCCTAGCGGCCGCCAAGAGACCCAGTACTTC.

The chain links TRBV5-4 to TRBJ2-7, with 7 bases lining up with TRBD2. The CDR3 loop spans 15 amino acids. V trimming: 2 bases; J trimming: 0 bases; junction bases outside the gene matches: 5. The germline V gene encodes CDR1 SGHNT and CDR2 YYREEE (reference sequence). CDR3 sequence: CASSFWGGSSYEQYF. The CDR3 region has the DNA TGTGCCAGCAGCTTTTGGGGCGGGAGCTCCTACGAGCAGTACTTC.

This clone was observed a handful of times. V usage is TRBV19 and J usage is TRBJ1-2, with D possibly matching TRBD1 (6 bases). This CDR3 contains 13 residues. The V gene's germline CDR1 is LNHDA and CDR2 SQIVND (reference sequence). V lost 5 bases and J 4 bases, leaving 11 bases between the germline ends. CDR3 nucleotide sequence: TGTGCCAGTAGTCCCCGGACAGTCTATGGCTACACCTTC. Translating gives CASSPRTVYGYTF.

The chain has TRBV6-5 and TRBJ2-3; D is unclear. This CDR3 region has 14 residues. The germline V gene encodes CDR1 MNHEY and CDR2 SVGAGI. V was cut by 3 bases and J by 2 bases, with 9 bases left in between. The CDR3 coding sequence is TGTGCCAGCAGTTATTTACAACACACAGATACGCAGTATTTT. Its protein is CASSYLQHTDTQYF.

The rearrangement links TRBV28 to TRBJ1-2; no clear D. V lost 2 bases, J lost 2 bases, and 6 bases lay in between. The CDR3 is 13 residues long. Germline CDR1 and CDR2: MDHEN and SYDVKM. This chain's CDR3 is CASSLGGNYGYTF. The DNA of the CDR3 is TGTGCCAGCAGTTTAGGAGGAAACTATGGCTACACCTTC.

The rearrangement uses TRBV2 and TRBJ2-5; a possible D gene is TRBD2 (5 bases). V gave up 4 bases and J gave up 5 bases, with 17 bases separating them. CDR3 length: 15 residues. Germline V gives CDR1 SNHLY, CDR2 FYNNEI. The CDR3: CASSAGEGRSETQYF. The CDR3 nucleotides are TGTGCCAGCAGTGCCGGAGAGGGTCGGTCCGAGACCCAGTACTTC.

This clone was seen only once. The chain is built from TRBV9 and TRBJ2-1; 9 bases line up with TRBD2. CDR1 and CDR2 from the germline V gene are SGDLS and YYNGEE. V was clipped by 0 bases and J by 5 bases; unmatched bases: 9. The CDR3 runs 17 residues. The CDR3 DNA reads as TGTGCCAGCAGCGTAGATGAGGAGCGGGAGGTGAACAATGAGCAGTTCTTC. This codes for CASSVDEEREVNNEQFF.

V gene TRBV15 combines with J gene TRBJ1-2, with a possible D match to TRBD1 (6 bases). CDR1 is LNHNV and CDR2 is YYDKDF in the germline V gene (reference sequence). CDR3 length: 13 amino acids. Trimming removed 5 bases from V and 8 bases from J, with 15 bases in between. The CDR3 reads CATSPRQAGGYTF. Here the CDR3 DNA reads TGTGCCACCAGCCCTCGACAGGCCGGGGGCTACACCTTC.

This chain uses TRBV6-1 with TRBJ2-7; TRBD1 might be the D (6 bases). The V and J ends lost 5 bases and 1 base respectively, with 12 bases between them. Germline-derived CDR1 and CDR2 are MNHNS and SASEGT. CDR3 size: 14 residues. The CDR3 DNA sequence: TGTGCCAGCAGTTGGACAGATTCGTCCTACGAGCAGTACTTC. Translation gives CASSWTDSSYEQYF.

The V and J genes are TRBV10-1 and TRBJ2-3; 9 bases agree with TRBD1. CDR3 length equals 14 residues. The germline V gene encodes CDR1 WNHNN and CDR2 SYGVQD (reference sequence). V lost 5 bases and J lost 3; bases outside the gene matches: 3. The CDR3 DNA is TGCGCCAGCAGTCTGACAGGGGGGACAGATACGCAGTATTTT. This encodes CASSLTGGTDTQYF.

V gene TRBV7-2 combines with J gene TRBJ2-3, with TRBD2 matching over 7 bases. The germline V gene has CDR1 SGHTA and CDR2 FQGNSA. The J segment lost 0 bases and the V segment lost 5 bases, leaving 8 bases of the junction unmatched. CDR3 size: 16 residues. CDR3 sequence: CASSPRTSASTDTQYF. The CDR3 nucleotides read TGTGCCAGCAGCCCCCGGACTAGTGCTAGCACAGATACGCAGTATTTT.